The 26 T cell receptor beta chains listed next were all sequenced from one sample in a study of cytomegalovirus exposure and HLA in healthy donors. Data came from immunoSEQ multiplex PCR; TCRdb stores just in-frame clones and leaves some out. The data show 200,000 or so clones, around 87% seen once. The material sequenced was PBMCs. The receptors were gathered from a young woman in good health and CMV-seropositive.

CDR3 sequence (DNA): TGCAGCGTTGGGCCCTACAATGAGCAGTTCTTC. Amino acid sequence: CSVGPYNEQFF. The chain employs TRBV29-1 and TRBJ2-1; D gene unclear. V was clipped by 4 bases and J by 2 bases, with 3 bases between them. The CDR3 sequence is 11 residues long. Looked up from germline, CDR1 is SQVTM and CDR2 is ANQGSEA.

This sequence joins TRBV5-1 and TRBJ2-3, with 8 positions matching TRBD2. CDR3 size: 15 residues. V shed 0 bases, J shed 3 bases, and the junction held 3 bases outside the gene matches. Germline assignment: CDR1 SGHRS and CDR2 YFSETQ. The CDR3 protein is CASSLAGGVTDTQYF. CDR3 nucleotides: TGCGCCAGCAGCTTGGCCGGGGGGGTGACAGATACGCAGTATTTT. The variable domain in full, completed from reference TRBV5-1 and TRBJ2-3, reads KAGVTQTPRYLIKTRGQQVTLSCSPISGHRSVSWYQQTPGQGLQFLFEYFSETQRNKGNFPGRFSGRQFSNSRSEMNVSTLELGDSALYLCASSLAGGVTDTQYFGPGTRLTVL.

This clone was detected only a few times. This chain uses TRBV11-2 with TRBJ2-1, with 8 bases that match TRBD2. The CDR3 extends over 14 amino acids. The junction had 6 bases not matched to a gene; V was cut back by 3 bases and J by 8 bases. Germline V gene data show CDR1 as SGHAT and CDR2 as FQNNGV. The CDR3 bases are TGTGCCAGCAGCTTGGGACTAGTATCCTATGAGCAGTTCTTC. Protein: CASSLGLVSYEQFF.

The chain couples TRBV9 to TRBJ2-5; D perhaps matches TRBD2 (6 bases). Trimming took off 4 bases at V and 4 bases at J, with 14 bases between the two ends. This CDR3 has 14 amino acids. Germline V gene data show CDR1 as SGDLS and CDR2 as YYNGEE. The CDR3 is CASSPEGSRETQYF. CDR3 nucleotide sequence: TGTGCCAGCAGCCCGGAGGGTTCCCGAGAGACCCAGTACTTC.

The chain recombines TRBV9 with TRBJ1-2; the D gene is possibly TRBD1 (6 bases). Per the germline V gene, CDR1 is SGDLS and CDR2 is YYNGEE. This CDR3 contains 14 residues. Trimming removed 3 bases from V and 5 bases from J, with 14 bases in between. The CDR3 bases are TGTGCCAGCAGCGCGGGACAAATGGGGTATGGCTACACCTTC. This gives the protein CASSAGQMGYGYTF.

This clone has a count of ten or more. The chain is built from TRBV25-1 and TRBJ2-1, with D hard to call. Looked up from germline, CDR1 is MGHDK and CDR2 is SYGVNS. With 2 bases removed from V and 8 bases from J, the gap between germline ends came to 19 bases. This CDR3 is built from 16 residues. CDR3 DNA sequence: TGTGCCAGCAGTGAAAGCCCGCATTGGGCCCACGATGAGCAGTTCTTC. It specifies CASSESPHWAHDEQFF.

CDR3 residues: CASSQQGNEQFF. In nucleotides, the CDR3 is TGTGCCAGCAGCCAACAGGGGAATGAGCAGTTCTTC. This chain uses TRBV28 with TRBJ2-1, with 7 bases aligning to TRBD1. J gave up 7 bases and V 6 bases, and 3 bases lay outside the gene matches. This CDR3 spans 12 amino acids. CDR1 and CDR2 (germline): MDHEN, SYDVKM.

V gene TRBV4-2 combines with J gene TRBJ2-7; possible D gene TRBD2, 7 bases. Trimming cost V 3 bases and J 2 bases, with 17 bases left between them. Germline CDR1 LGHNA, CDR2 YNFKEQ. The CDR3 loop spans 16 amino acids. The chain's CDR3 is CASSQGAGASTYEQYF. CDR3 bases: TGTGCCAGCAGCCAGGGGGCGGGGGCGTCTACCTACGAGCAGTACTTC.

This clone was observed a few times. This chain's CDR3 is CASNLGLAENEQYF. The CDR3, as DNA: TGTGCCAGCAATCTGGGACTAGCGGAAAACGAGCAGTACTTC. The rearrangement links TRBV6-1 to TRBJ2-7, with 11 bases that match TRBD2. The V and J ends lost 7 bases and 5 bases, in that order; junction bases with no gene match: 7. CDR3 length: 14 amino acids. Germline-derived CDR1 and CDR2 are MNHNS and SASEGT.

CDR3 sequence: CASSSQGAANEKLFF. As DNA, the CDR3 is TGTGCCAGCAGTTCGCAGGGGGCGGCTAATGAAAAACTGTTTTTT. This rearrangement joins TRBV27 to TRBJ1-4; 8 bases fit TRBD1. CDR1 is MNHEY and CDR2 is SMNVEV in the germline V gene (reference sequence). J lost 3 bases, V lost 4 bases, and 4 bases had no gene match. This CDR3 is 15 amino acids long.

The chain recombines TRBV7-9 with TRBJ2-7, with TRBD1 identical over 10 bases. The length of the CDR3 is 13 residues. Germline CDR1 and CDR2: SEHNR and FQNEAQ (reference sequence). Trimming removed 7 bases from V and 3 bases from J; junction bases left unmatched: 3. DNA of the CDR3: TGTGCCAGCACCAGGACAGGGGGCTACGAGCAGTACTTC. Amino acid sequence: CASTRTGGYEQYF.

The chain carries TRBV30 and TRBJ2-1; 9 nucleotides align to TRBD2. The junction had 9 bases not matched to a gene; V was cut back by 4 bases and J by 8 bases. Germline CDR1 GTSNPN, CDR2 SVGIG (reference sequence). The CDR3 covers 14 residues. The CDR3 loop is CAWISSGRMDEQFF. The DNA for the CDR3 is TGTGCCTGGATTAGTAGCGGGAGAATGGATGAGCAGTTCTTC.

V gene TRBV2 combines with J gene TRBJ2-7; 12 bases align to TRBD2. This CDR3 has 14 residues. Trimming removed 8 bases from V and 3 bases from J; junction bases left unmatched: 5. In germline, CDR1 is SNHLY, CDR2 FYNNEI. CDR3 nucleotides: TGTGCCAGCTTACTAGCGGGAGGCAGCTACGAGCAGTACTTC. Protein product: CASLLAGGSYEQYF.

V usage is TRBV2 and J usage is TRBJ1-1; no definite D call. The germline gives CDR1 SNHLY, CDR2 FYNNEI. The V end lost 3 bases, the J end lost 3 bases, and 14 bases lay between the germline ends. The CDR3 length is 15 residues. The CDR3 sequence: CASSDFTGSDTEAFF. CDR3 in DNA: TGTGCCAGCAGTGACTTTACCGGGTCTGACACTGAAGCTTTCTTT.

This chain uses TRBV10-1 with TRBJ1-2; no clear D gene. This CDR3 region has 17 residues. V gave up 7 bases and J gave up 6 bases, with 27 bases separating them. The germline V gene has CDR1 WNHNN and CDR2 SYGVQD (reference sequence). The CDR3 DNA follows: TGCGCCAGCATTGGTAGCCAGATCTGTACTCGGAAACATGGCTACACCTTC. Translated, it gives CASIGSQICTRKHGYTF.

The V gene is TRBV6-5, the J gene TRBJ2-2; 8 nucleotides align to TRBD2. The CDR3 contains 15 residues. The V and J ends lost 4 bases and 6 bases, in that order; junction bases with no gene match: 7. From germline, CDR1 is MNHEY and CDR2 SVGAGI. The CDR3 region is CASSFLDGRAGELFF. CDR3 in DNA: TGTGCCAGCAGTTTCCTCGACGGGAGGGCCGGGGAGCTGTTTTTT.

This clone was picked up many times. V and J are TRBV2 and TRBJ2-7; D is perhaps TRBD2 (6 bases). Trimming shortened V by 2 bases and J by 6 bases, and 20 bases separated the two germline ends. Germline V gene data show CDR1 as SNHLY and CDR2 as FYNNEI. This CDR3 has 16 residues. The DNA of the CDR3 is TGTGCCAGCAGTGAAAGAACGGCGGGGCCCTCTCGCGAGCAGTACTTC. Protein sequence: CASSERTAGPSREQYF. Variable domain in full (rest from reference TRBV2 and TRBJ2-7): EPEVTQTPSHQVTQMGQEVILRCVPISNHLYFYWYRQILGQKVEFLVSFYNNEISEKSEIFDDQFSVERPDGSNFTLKIRSTKLEDSAMYFCASSERTAGPSREQYFGPGTRLTVT.

J is TRBJ2-7 and V is TRBV6-5; 9 bases match TRBD1. CDR1 and CDR2 (germline): MNHEY, SVGAGI. The V gene end was trimmed by 5 bases and the J gene end by 2 bases; junction bases not matched to a gene: 7. The CDR3 runs to 15 residues. The CDR3 coding sequence is TGTGCCAGCAGTCCATCGACAGGGGGGCCCTACGAGCAGTACTTC. Its protein product is CASSPSTGGPYEQYF.

There are a few counts of this clone. The CDR3 loop is CASREKGQPQHF. CDR3 coding DNA: TGTGCCAGCCGGGAAAAAGGTCAGCCCCAGCATTTT. This chain links TRBV2 with TRBJ1-5, with unresolved D. The V gene's germline CDR1 is SNHLY and CDR2 FYNNEI. The CDR3 extends over 12 amino acids. V dropped 8 bases and J dropped 6 bases, with 11 bases sitting between them.

As for this clone: The sample carries other DNA sequences with the same CDR3. The J gene is TRBJ2-7, the V gene TRBV11-2; 11 bases match TRBD2. The V and J ends lost 1 base and 6 bases, in that order; junction bases with no gene match: 2. Germline-derived CDR1 and CDR2 are SGHAT and FQNNGV. This CDR3 is 14 amino acids long. The CDR3 DNA is TGTGCCAGCAGCTTAGGCCTAGCGGGAGGCGAGCAGTACTTC. It is translated as CASSLGLAGGEQYF. Full variable domain (remainder filled in from reference TRBV11-2 and TRBJ2-7): EAGVAQSPRYKIIEKRQSVAFWCNPISGHATLYWYQQILGQGPKLLIQFQNNGVVDDSQLPKDRFSAERLKGVDSTLKIQPAKLEDSAVYLCASSLGLAGGEQYFGPGTRLTVT.

Written as DNA, the CDR3 is TGTGCCAGCAGCGCCCGACAGGGCGGGGTAGATACGCAGTATTTT. Its translation: CASSARQGGVDTQYF. V is TRBV9 and J is TRBJ2-3, with a tentative D call TRBD1 (7 bases). The germline V gene encodes CDR1 SGDLS and CDR2 YYNGEE. Trimming stripped 3 bases from V and 5 bases from J, with 16 bases between. This CDR3 has 15 amino acids. The full variable domain, its missing parts supplied by reference TRBV9 and TRBJ2-3, is DSGVTQTPKHLITATGQRVTLRCSPRSGDLSVYWYQQSLDQGLQFLIQYYNGEERAKGNILERFSAQQFPDLHSELNLSSLELGDSALYFCASSARQGGVDTQYFGPGTRLTVL.

The chain is built from TRBV6-5 and TRBJ1-4; the D gene is possibly TRBD1 (5 bases). The CDR3 is 14 amino acids. The germline V and J ends were trimmed by 8 bases and 8 bases, with 18 bases remaining between them. Germline V lookup: CDR1 MNHEY, CDR2 SVGAGI. The DNA for the CDR3 is TGTGCCAGCTCCGTTGGGCAGGGTGGCGAAAAACTGTTTTTT. It encodes CASSVGQGGEKLFF.

This clone occurred a few times. The gene calls are TRBV20-1 and TRBJ1-1; TRBD1 agrees at 7 bases. CDR1 DFQATT and CDR2 SNEGSKA come from the germline V gene (reference sequence). The CDR3 extends over 10 amino acids. After removal of 6 bases from V and 8 bases from J, the junction contained 3 bases not matched to a gene. The CDR3: CSARGGEAFF. The CDR3 DNA reads TGCAGTGCCCGAGGGGGCGAAGCTTTCTTT.

The chain joins TRBV30 to TRBJ2-2; unclear D gene. Germline loops: CDR1 GTSNPN, CDR2 SVGIG (reference sequence). This CDR3 is 14 amino acids long. Deletions cut 4 bases from V and 0 bases from J, with 9 bases between. In DNA form, the CDR3 reads TGTGCCTGGAAAGCCTATTCGAACACCGGGGAGCTGTTTTTT. As protein: CAWKAYSNTGELFF.

The chain combines TRBV4-1 with TRBJ1-1, with D unclear. Trimming took 2 bases from V and 7 from J, leaving 14 bases between them. The CDR3 loop spans 14 amino acids. Germline V gives CDR1 MGHRA, CDR2 YSYEKL. CDR3 residues: CASSQTPSPGEAFF. The DNA of the CDR3 is TGCGCCAGCAGCCAAACGCCAAGTCCGGGTGAAGCTTTCTTT.

The chain couples TRBV28 to TRBJ2-4; D gene uncertain. Germline CDR1 reads MDHEN; CDR2 reads SYDVKM. There are 13 residues in the CDR3. Trimming left V 5 bases short and J 2 bases short, with 7 bases between. CDR3 DNA: TGTGCCAGCAGTCCCCCGTCCAAAAACATTCAGTACTTC. This encodes CASSPPSKNIQYF.